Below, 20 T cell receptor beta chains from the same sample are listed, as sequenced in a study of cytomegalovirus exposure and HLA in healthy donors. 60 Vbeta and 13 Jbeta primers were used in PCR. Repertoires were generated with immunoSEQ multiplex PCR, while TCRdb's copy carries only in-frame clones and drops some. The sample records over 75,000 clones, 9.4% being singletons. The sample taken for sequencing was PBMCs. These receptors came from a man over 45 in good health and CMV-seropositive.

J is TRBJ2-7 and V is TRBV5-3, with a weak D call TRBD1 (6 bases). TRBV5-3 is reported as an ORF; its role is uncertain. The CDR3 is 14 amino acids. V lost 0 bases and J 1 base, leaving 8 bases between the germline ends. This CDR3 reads CARSLDRVSYEQYF. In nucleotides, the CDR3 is TGTGCCAGAAGCTTGGACAGGGTGTCCTACGAGCAGTACTTC.

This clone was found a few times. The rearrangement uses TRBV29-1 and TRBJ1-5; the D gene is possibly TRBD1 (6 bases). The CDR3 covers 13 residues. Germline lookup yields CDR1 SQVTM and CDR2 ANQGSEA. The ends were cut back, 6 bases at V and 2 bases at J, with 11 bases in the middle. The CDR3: CSVGTGRNQPQHF. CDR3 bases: TGCAGCGTGGGCACAGGGCGCAATCAGCCCCAGCATTTT. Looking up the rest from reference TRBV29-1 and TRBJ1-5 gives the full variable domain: SAVISQKPSRDICQRGTSLTIQCQVDSQVTMMFWYRQQPGQSLTLIATANQGSEATYESGFVIDKFPISRPNLTFSTLTVSNMSPEDSSIYLCSVGTGRNQPQHFGDGTRLSIL.

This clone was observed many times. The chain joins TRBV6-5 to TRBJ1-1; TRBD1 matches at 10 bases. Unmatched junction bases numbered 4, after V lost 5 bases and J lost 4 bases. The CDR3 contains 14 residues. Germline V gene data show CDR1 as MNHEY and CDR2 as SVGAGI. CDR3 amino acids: CASSLDRGRTEAFF. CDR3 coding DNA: TGTGCCAGCAGTCTAGACAGGGGGCGCACTGAAGCTTTCTTT.

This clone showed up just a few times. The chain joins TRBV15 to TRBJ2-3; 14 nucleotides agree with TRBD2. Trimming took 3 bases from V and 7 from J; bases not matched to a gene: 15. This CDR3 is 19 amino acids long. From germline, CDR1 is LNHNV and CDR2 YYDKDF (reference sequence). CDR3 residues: CATSSPPGTSGRESNTQYF. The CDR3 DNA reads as TGTGCCACCAGCAGCCCCCCCGGGACTAGCGGGAGAGAATCAAATACGCAGTATTTT. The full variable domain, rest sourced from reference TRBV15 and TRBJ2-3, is DAMVIQNPRYQVTQFGKPVTLSCSQTLNHNVMYWYQQKSSQAPKLLFHYYDKDFNNEADTPDNFQSRRPNTSFCFLDIRSPGLGDTAMYLCATSSPPGTSGRESNTQYFGPGTRLTVL.

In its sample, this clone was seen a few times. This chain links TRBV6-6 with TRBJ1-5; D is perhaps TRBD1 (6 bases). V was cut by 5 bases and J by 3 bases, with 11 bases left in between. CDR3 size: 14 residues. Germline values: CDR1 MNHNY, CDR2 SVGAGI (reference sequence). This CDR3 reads CASSRGTTNQPQHF. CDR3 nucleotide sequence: TGTGCCAGCAGTCGTGGGACAACCAATCAGCCCCAGCATTTT.

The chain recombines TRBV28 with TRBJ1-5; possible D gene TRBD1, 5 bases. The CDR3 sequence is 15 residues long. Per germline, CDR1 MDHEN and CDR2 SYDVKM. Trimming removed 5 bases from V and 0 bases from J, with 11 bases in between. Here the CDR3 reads CASSKAQGSNQPQHF. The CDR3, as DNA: TGTGCCAGCAGTAAAGCCCAGGGTAGCAATCAGCCCCAGCATTTT.

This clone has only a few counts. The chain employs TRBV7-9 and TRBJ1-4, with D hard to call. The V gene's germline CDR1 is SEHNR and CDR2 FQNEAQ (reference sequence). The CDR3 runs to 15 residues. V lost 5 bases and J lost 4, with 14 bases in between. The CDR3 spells CASSLRNQDNEKLFF. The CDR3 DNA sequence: TGTGCCAGCAGCCTCCGAAATCAGGATAATGAAAAACTGTTTTTT.

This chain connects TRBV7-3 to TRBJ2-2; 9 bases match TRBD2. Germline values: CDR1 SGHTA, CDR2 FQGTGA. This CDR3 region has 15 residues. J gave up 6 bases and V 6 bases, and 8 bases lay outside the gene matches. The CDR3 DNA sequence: TGTGCCAGCAGGAATAGCGGGAGAAGCGCCGGGGAGCTGTTTTTT. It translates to CASRNSGRSAGELFF.

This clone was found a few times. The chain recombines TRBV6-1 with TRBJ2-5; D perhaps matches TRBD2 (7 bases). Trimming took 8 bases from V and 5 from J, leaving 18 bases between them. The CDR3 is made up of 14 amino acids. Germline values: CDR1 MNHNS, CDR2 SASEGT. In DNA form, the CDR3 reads TGTGCCAGCGGAAAGGCAGGGGAGGGGGAGACCCAGTACTTC. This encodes CASGKAGEGETQYF.

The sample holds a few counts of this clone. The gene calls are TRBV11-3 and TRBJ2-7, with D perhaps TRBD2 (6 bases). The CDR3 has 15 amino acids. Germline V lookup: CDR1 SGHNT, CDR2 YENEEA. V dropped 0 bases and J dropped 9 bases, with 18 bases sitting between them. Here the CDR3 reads CASSLDGRTTQRQYF. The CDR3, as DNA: TGTGCCAGCAGCTTAGATGGGAGGACGACCCAACGGCAGTACTTC.

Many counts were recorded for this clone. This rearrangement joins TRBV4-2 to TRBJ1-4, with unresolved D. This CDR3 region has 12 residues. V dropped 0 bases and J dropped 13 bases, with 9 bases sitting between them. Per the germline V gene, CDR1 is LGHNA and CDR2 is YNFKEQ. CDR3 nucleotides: TGTGCCAGCAGCCAAGATACAAGTGGACTGTTTTTT. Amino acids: CASSQDTSGLFF.

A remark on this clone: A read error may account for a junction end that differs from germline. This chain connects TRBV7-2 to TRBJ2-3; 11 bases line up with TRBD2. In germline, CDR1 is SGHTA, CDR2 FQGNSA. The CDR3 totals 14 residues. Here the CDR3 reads CASSLAGGKDTQYF. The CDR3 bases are TGTGCCAGCAGTTTAGCGGGAGGGAAAGATACGCAGTATTTT.

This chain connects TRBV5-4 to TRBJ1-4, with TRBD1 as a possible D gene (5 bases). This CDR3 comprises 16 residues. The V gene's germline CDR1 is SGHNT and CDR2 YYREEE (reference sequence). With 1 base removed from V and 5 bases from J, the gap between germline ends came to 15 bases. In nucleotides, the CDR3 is TGTGCCAGCAGCTTGAGCGCGCCAGGGCCGAATGAAAAACTGTTTTTT. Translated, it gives CASSLSAPGPNEKLFF.

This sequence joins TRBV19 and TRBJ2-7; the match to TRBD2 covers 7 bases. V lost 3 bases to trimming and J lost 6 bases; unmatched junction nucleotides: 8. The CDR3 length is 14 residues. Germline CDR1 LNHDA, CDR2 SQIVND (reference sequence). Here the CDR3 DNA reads TGTGCCAGTAGTATCCGGGCGGGGGTTCCCGAGCAGTACTTC. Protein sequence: CASSIRAGVPEQYF.

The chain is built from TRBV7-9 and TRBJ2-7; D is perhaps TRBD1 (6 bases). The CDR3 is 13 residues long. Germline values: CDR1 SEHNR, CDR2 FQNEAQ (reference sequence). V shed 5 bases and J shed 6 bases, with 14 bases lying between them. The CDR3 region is CASSGQGKSEQYF. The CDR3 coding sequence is TGTGCCAGCAGCGGCCAGGGGAAGTCCGAGCAGTACTTC.

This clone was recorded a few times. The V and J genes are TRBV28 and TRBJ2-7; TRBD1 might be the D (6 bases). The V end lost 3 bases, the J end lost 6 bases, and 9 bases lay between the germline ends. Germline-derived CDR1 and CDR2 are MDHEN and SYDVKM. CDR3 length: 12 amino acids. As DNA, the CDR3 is TGTGCCAGCAGTTTTGGGGGCCTCGAGCAGTACTTC. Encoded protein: CASSFGGLEQYF.

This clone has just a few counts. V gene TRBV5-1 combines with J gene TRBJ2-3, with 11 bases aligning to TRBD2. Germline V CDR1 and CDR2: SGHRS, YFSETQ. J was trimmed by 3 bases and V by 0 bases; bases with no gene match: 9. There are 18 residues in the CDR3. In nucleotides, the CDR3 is TGCGCCAGCAGCTTGGCTGTCGGGCCTAGCGGGGGGACAGATACGCAGTATTTT. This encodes CASSLAVGPSGGTDTQYF.

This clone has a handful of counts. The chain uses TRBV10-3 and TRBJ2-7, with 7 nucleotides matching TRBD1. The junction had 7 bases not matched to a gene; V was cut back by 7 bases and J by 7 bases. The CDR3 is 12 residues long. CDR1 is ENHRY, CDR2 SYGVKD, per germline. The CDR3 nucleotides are TGTGCCATCACCGAGGGGGCAGGGGAGCAGTACTTC. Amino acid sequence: CAITEGAGEQYF.

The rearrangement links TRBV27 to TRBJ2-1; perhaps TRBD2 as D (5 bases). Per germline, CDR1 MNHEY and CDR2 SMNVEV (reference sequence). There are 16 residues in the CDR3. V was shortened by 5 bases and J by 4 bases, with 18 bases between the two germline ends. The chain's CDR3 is CASSTIRGEVYNEQFF. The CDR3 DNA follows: TGTGCCAGCAGTACTATTCGGGGAGAGGTATACAATGAGCAGTTCTTC.

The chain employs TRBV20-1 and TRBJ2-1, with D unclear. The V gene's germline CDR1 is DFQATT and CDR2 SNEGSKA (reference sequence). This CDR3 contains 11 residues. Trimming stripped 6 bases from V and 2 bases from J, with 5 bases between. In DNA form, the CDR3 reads TGCAGTGCCTCCGCCTACAATGAGCAGTTCTTC. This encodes CSASAYNEQFF.